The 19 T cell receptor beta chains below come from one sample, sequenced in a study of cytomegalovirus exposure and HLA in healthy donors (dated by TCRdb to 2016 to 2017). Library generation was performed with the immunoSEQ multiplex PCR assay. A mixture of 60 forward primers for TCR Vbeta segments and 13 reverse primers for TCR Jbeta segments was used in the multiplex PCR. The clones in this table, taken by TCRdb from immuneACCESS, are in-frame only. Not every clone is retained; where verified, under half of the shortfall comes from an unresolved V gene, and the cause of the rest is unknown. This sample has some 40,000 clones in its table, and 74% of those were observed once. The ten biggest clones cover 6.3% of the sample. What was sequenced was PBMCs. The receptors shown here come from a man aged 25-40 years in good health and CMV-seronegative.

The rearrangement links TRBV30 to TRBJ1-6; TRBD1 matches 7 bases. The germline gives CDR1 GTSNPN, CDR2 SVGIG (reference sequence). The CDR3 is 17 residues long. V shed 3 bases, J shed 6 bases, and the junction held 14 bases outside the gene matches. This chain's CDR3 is CAWRGDLQGPPNSPLHF. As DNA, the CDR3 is TGTGCCTGGAGGGGGGACCTACAGGGGCCCCCTAATTCACCCCTCCACTTT.

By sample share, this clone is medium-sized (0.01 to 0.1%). CDR3 bases: TGTGCCAGTAGGCATGCGGGGGGAACGGCTAATGAAAAACTGTTTTTT. It specifies CASRHAGGTANEKLFF. The chain employs TRBV19 and TRBJ1-4; TRBD1 is a possible D gene (5 bases). Per the germline V gene, CDR1 is LNHDA and CDR2 is SQIVND (reference sequence). The CDR3 extends over 16 amino acids. Trimming removed 6 bases at V and 3 bases at J, with 17 bases between. The variable domain in full, completed from reference TRBV19 and TRBJ1-4, reads DGGITQSPKYLFRKEGQNVTLSCEQNLNHDAMYWYRQDPGQGLRLIYYSQIVNDFQKGDIAEGYSVSREKKESFPLTVTSAQKNPTAFYLCASRHAGGTANEKLFFGSGTQLSVL.

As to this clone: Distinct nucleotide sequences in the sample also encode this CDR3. The CDR3 DNA follows: TGTGCCAGCAGCGATACTAGCGGAGTCACAGATACGCAGTATTTT. Its protein is CASSDTSGVTDTQYF. The chain is built from TRBV2 and TRBJ2-3, with TRBD2 matching 8 bases. Germline V CDR1 and CDR2: SNHLY, FYNNEI. The CDR3 sequence is 15 residues long. V was clipped by 6 bases and J by 2 bases; unmatched bases: 7.

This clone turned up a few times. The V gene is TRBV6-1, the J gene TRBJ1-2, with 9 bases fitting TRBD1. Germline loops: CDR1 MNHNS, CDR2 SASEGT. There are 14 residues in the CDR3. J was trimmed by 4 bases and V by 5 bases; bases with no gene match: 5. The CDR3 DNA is TGTGCCAGCAGTCCCTGGACAGGGGTCTATGGCTACACCTTC. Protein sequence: CASSPWTGVYGYTF.

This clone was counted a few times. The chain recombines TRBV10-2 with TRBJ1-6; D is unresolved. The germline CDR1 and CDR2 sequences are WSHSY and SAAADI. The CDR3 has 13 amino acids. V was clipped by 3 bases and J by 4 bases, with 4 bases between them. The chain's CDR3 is CASSEQYNSPLHF. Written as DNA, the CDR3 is TGCGCCAGCAGTGAACAATATAATTCACCCCTCCACTTT.

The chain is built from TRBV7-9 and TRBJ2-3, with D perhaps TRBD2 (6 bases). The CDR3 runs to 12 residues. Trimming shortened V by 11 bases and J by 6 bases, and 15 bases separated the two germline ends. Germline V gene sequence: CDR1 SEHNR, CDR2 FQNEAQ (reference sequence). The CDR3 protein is CALERGGDTQYF. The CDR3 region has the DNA TGTGCCCTGGAACGGGGAGGTGATACGCAGTATTTT.

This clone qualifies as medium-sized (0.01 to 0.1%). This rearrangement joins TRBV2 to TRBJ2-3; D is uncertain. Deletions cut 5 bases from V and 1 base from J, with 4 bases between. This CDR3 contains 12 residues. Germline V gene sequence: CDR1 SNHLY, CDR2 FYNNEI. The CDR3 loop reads CASSSGTDTQYF. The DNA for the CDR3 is TGTGCCAGCAGTAGCGGCACAGATACGCAGTATTTT.

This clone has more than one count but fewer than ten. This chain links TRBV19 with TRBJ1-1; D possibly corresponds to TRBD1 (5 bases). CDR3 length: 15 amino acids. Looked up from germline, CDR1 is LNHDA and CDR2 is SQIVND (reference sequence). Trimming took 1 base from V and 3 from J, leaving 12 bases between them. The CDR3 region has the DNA TGTGCCAGTAGTATAGCGGGGGTTGGGGACACTGAAGCTTTCTTT. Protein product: CASSIAGVGDTEAFF. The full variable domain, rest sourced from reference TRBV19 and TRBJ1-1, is DGGITQSPKYLFRKEGQNVTLSCEQNLNHDAMYWYRQDPGQGLRLIYYSQIVNDFQKGDIAEGYSVSREKKESFPLTVTSAQKNPTAFYLCASSIAGVGDTEAFFGQGTRLTVV.

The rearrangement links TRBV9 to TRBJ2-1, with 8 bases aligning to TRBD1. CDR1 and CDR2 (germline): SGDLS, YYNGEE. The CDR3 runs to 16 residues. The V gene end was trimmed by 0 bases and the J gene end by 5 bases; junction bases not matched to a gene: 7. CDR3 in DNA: TGTGCCAGCAGCGTAGACGGACAGGGTCTACACAATGAGCAGTTCTTC. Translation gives CASSVDGQGLHNEQFF. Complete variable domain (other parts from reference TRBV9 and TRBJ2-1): DSGVTQTPKHLITATGQRVTLRCSPRSGDLSVYWYQQSLDQGLQFLIQYYNGEERAKGNILERFSAQQFPDLHSELNLSSLELGDSALYFCASSVDGQGLHNEQFFGPGTRLTVL.

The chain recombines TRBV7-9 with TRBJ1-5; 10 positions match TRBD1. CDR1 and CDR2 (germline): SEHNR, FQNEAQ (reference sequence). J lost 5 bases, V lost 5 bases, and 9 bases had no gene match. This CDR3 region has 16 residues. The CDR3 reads CASSQMTGTGDQPQHF. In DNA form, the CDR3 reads TGTGCCAGCAGCCAGATGACAGGGACAGGGGATCAGCCCCAGCATTTT.

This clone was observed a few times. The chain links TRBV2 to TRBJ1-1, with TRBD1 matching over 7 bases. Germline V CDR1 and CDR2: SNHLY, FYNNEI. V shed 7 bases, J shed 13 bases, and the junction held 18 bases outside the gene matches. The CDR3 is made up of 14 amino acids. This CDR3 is CASKPLPTGPRGFF. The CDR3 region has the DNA TGTGCCAGCAAACCTCTTCCGACAGGGCCTAGAGGTTTCTTT.

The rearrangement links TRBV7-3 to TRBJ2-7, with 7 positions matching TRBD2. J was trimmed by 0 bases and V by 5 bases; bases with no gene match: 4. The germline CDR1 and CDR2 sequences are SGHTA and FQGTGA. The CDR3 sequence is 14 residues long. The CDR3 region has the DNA TGTGCCAGCAGCCTGACGGGAGGCTCCTACGAGCAGTACTTC. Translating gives CASSLTGGSYEQYF.

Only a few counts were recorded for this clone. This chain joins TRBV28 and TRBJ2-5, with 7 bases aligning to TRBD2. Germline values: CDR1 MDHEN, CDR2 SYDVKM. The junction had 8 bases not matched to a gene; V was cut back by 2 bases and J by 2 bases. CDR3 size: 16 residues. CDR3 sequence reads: CASSLGRGPRQETQYF. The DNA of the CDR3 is TGTGCCAGCAGTTTAGGGAGGGGCCCCAGACAAGAGACCCAGTACTTC.

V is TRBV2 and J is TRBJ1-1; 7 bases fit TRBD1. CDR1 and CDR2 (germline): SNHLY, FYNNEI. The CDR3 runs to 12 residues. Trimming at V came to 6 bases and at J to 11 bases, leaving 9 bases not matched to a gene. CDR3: CASRLTGRWAFF. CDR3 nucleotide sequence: TGTGCCAGCAGGCTGACAGGGCGGTGGGCTTTCTTT.

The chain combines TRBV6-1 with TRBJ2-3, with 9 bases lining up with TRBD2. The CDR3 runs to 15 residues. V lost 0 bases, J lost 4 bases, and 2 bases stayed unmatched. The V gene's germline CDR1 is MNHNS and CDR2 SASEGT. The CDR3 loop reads CASSEASGSPDTQYF. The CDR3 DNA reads TGTGCCAGCAGTGAAGCTAGCGGGAGCCCAGATACGCAGTATTTT.

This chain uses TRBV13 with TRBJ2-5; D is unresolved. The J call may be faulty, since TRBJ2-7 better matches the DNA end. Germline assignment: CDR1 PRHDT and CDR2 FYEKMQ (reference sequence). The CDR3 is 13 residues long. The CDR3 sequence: CASSLGRNYEQYF. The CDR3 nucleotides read TGTGCCAGCAGCTTAGGTAGAAATTACGAGCAGTACTTC.

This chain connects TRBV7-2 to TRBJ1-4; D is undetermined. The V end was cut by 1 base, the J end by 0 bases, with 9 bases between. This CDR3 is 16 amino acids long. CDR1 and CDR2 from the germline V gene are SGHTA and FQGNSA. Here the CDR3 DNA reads TGTGCCAGCAGCTTAGGTTCAACAGCAACTAATGAAAAACTGTTTTTT. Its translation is CASSLGSTATNEKLFF.

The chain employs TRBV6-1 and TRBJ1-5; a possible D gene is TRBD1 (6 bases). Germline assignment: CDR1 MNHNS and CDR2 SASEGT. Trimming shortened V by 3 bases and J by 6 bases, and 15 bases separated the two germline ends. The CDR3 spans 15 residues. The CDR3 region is CASSDEGQGSQPQHF. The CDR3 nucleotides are TGTGCCAGCAGTGATGAGGGTCAGGGGAGTCAGCCCCAGCATTTT.

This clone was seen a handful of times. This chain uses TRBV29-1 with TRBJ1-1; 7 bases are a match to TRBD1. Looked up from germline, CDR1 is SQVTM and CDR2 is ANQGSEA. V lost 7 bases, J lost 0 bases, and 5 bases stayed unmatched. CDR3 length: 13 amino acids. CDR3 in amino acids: CSAYRGVNTEAFF. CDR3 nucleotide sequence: TGCAGCGCCTACAGGGGAGTGAACACTGAAGCTTTCTTT.